This TCR beta chain was documented in a study of identical twins. Study-wide points: Cord blood beta clonotypes that were abundant carried fewer insertions, and memory repertoires showed no such trend. Zero-insertion analyses might be partly confounded by invariant T cells like MAIT and iNKT. Donors were not followed over many years; analysis was cross-sectional.

This clonotype was detected ten times or more. Its antigen is not identified. TCRdb called the 5' RACE reads again in MiXCR, with one record for every CDR3 protein. In the table there are about 890,000 distinct CDR3 sequences, approximately 13% of which are singletons. CDR3 length: 15 amino acids. V was pared by 6 bases and J by 0 bases, with 11 bases between. Separately, the same data were catalogued under a study of yellow fever vaccine responses in identical twins.

This chain connects TRBV12-3 or TRBV12-4 to TRBJ2-2; no clear D. The source of this sequence is a woman younger than 30 in good health. The specimen was PBMCs. CDR3: CASRDSSANTGELFF. The CDR3 DNA reads as TGTGCCAGCAGAGACTCCTCCGCGAACACCGGGGAGCTGTTTTTT.